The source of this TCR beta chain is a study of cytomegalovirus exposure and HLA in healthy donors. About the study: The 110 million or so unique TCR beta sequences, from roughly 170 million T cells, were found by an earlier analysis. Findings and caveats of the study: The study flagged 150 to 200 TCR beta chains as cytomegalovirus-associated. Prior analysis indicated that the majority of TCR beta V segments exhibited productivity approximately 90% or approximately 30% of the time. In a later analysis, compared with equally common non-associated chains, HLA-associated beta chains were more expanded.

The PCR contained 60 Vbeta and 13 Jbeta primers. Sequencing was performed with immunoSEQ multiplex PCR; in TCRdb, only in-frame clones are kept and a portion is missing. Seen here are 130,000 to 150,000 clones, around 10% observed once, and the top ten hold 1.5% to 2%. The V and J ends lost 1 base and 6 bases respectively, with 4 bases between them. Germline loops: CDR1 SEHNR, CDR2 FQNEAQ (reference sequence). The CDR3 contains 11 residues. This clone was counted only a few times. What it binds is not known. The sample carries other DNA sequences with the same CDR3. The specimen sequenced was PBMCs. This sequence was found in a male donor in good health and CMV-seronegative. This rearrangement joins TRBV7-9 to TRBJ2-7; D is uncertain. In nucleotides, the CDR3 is TGTGCCAGCAGCTTAGAGCTCGAGCAGTACTTC. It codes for CASSLELEQYF.